What follows are 28 T cell receptor beta chains derived from one specimen sequenced in a study of T-cell memory formation after mild COVID-19. TCRdb re-called the 5' RACE reads with MiXCR, one entry per CDR3 protein. The data contain around 320,000 distinct CDR3 sequences, 25% to 30% of them singletons. The sequenced sample was PBMCs or a T cell subset sorted from them (not recorded which). These receptors all come from an adult woman who had mild COVID-19 (a few samples of this study predate the infection). Cell type and time point are not known.

This rearrangement joins TRBV6-2 or TRBV6-3 to TRBJ2-1; weak D call: TRBD2 (5 bases). V shed 1 base and J shed 4 bases, with 11 bases lying between them. Per the germline V gene, CDR1 is MNHEY and CDR2 is SVGEGT. The CDR3 is made up of 15 amino acids. CDR3 DNA sequence: TGTGCCAGCAGTTACTTAGAGGGAAGATACAATGAGCAGTTCTTC. Its translation: CASSYLEGRYNEQFF.

The chain is built from TRBV14 and TRBJ2-1, with 8 bases that match TRBD2. This CDR3 is 15 amino acids long. The V gene end was trimmed by 4 bases and the J gene end by 5 bases; junction bases not matched to a gene: 7. Germline V lookup: CDR1 SGHDN, CDR2 FVKESK. Here the CDR3 reads CASSRPAGVNNEQFF. The DNA for the CDR3 is TGTGCCAGCAGCCGGCCAGCGGGAGTTAACAATGAGCAGTTCTTC.

The chain joins TRBV6-5 to TRBJ1-4; D uncertain. The CDR3 sequence is 16 residues long. Trimming pared 5 bases from V and 3 bases from J, leaving 16 bases between. Germline CDR1 is MNHEY and CDR2 is SVGAGI. As DNA, the CDR3 is TGTGCCAGCAGTGGTGGGCCAGGCTTTGCTAATGAAAAACTGTTTTTT. Protein: CASSGGPGFANEKLFF.

This chain connects TRBV20-1 to TRBJ2-3; 8 bases map to TRBD1. CDR3 size: 14 residues. Germline values: CDR1 DFQATT, CDR2 SNEGSKA (reference sequence). V shed 6 bases and J 2 bases; nucleotides not matched to a gene: 7. CDR3 sequence: CSASRQGPTDTQYF. The CDR3 nucleotides read TGCAGTGCCAGCCGACAGGGGCCCACAGATACGCAGTATTTT.

J is TRBJ1-2 and V is TRBV7-9; the D gene is possibly TRBD1 (5 bases). Trimming shortened V by 6 bases and J by 0 bases, and 23 bases separated the two germline ends. Per germline, CDR1 SEHNR and CDR2 FQNEAQ (reference sequence). The CDR3 spans 18 residues. The CDR3 reads CASRLIPGRRPANYGYTF. In DNA, the CDR3 is TGTGCCAGCAGACTGATACCGGGACGGCGGCCAGCTAACTATGGCTACACCTTC.

This clonotype came up a few times. The rearrangement joins TRBV20-1 to TRBJ2-7, with a tentative D call TRBD2 (5 bases). The germline V gene encodes CDR1 DFQATT and CDR2 SNEGSKA (reference sequence). The germline V and J ends were trimmed by 2 bases and 1 base, with 15 bases remaining between them. This CDR3 has 15 amino acids. In nucleotides, the CDR3 is TGCAGTGCTAGAAAGAGCGGAGTAACGTCCTACGAGCAGTACTTC. It is translated as CSARKSGVTSYEQYF.

The chain has TRBV6-1 and TRBJ2-4, with 10 bases matching TRBD1. Unmatched junction bases numbered 8, after V lost 6 bases and J lost 9 bases. CDR3 length: 14 residues. The germline CDR1 and CDR2 sequences are MNHNS and SASEGT. CDR3 region: CASSSGTGVIIQYF. CDR3 bases: TGTGCCAGCAGCTCCGGGACAGGGGTGATCATTCAGTACTTC.

Many counts were recorded for this clonotype. The chain joins TRBV5-5 to TRBJ2-3; 7 nucleotides agree with TRBD2. This CDR3 has 17 amino acids. V was pared by 4 bases and J by 1 base, with 12 bases of the junction left unmatched. In germline, CDR1 is SGHKS, CDR2 YYEKEE (reference sequence). The CDR3 DNA is TGTGCCAGCAGCCCACGACCGGGGGAGGGCCGCACAGATACGCAGTATTTT. Translating it yields CASSPRPGEGRTDTQYF.

This clonotype occurred once. This chain connects TRBV7-9 to TRBJ2-5; 7 positions agree with TRBD1. This CDR3 has 16 residues. The V gene's germline CDR1 is SEHNR and CDR2 FQNEAQ (reference sequence). Trimming cost V 5 bases and J 1 base; bases outside gene matches: 10. CDR3 nucleotides: TGTGCCAGCAGCGCACGCGCCGGGACAGCCCAAGAGACCCAGTACTTC. Protein product: CASSARAGTAQETQYF.

This chain connects TRBV6-5 to TRBJ2-1; possibly TRBD2 for D (6 bases). This CDR3 comprises 14 residues. CDR1 and CDR2 from the germline V gene are MNHEY and SVGAGI. V lost 6 bases to trimming and J lost 6 bases, with 15 bases between them. The CDR3, as DNA: TGTGCCAGCAGACCCGGGGGTAGGGGCAATGAGCAGTTCTTC. Translated, it gives CASRPGGRGNEQFF.

This clonotype turned up a few times. The J gene is TRBJ2-1, the V gene TRBV29-1; D is unresolved. This CDR3 spans 10 amino acids. The V end lost 2 bases, the J end lost 5 bases, and 1 base lay between the germline ends. Germline CDR1 reads SQVTM; CDR2 reads ANQGSEA. The CDR3 sequence: CSVENNEQFF. The CDR3 DNA follows: TGCAGCGTTGAAAACAATGAGCAGTTCTTC.

The CDR3 sequence: CASSFYRDAGTEQFF. For the CDR3, the DNA is TGTGCCAGCAGCTTCTACAGGGATGCGGGCACTGAGCAGTTCTTC. The chain is built from TRBV7-9 and TRBJ2-1; TRBD1 is a possible D gene (6 bases). The germline V gene encodes CDR1 SEHNR and CDR2 FQNEAQ (reference sequence). The V end lost 3 bases, the J end lost 9 bases, and 18 bases lay between the germline ends. The CDR3 spans 15 residues.

This clonotype occurred many times. This chain joins TRBV6-5 and TRBJ2-1, with a possible D match to TRBD1 (5 bases). This CDR3 has 12 residues. Germline lookup yields CDR1 MNHEY and CDR2 SVGAGI. V lost 11 bases, J lost 9 bases, and 17 bases lay in between. The CDR3 DNA follows: TGTGCCGGTCGGACGGGTCAGGGTGAGCAGTTCTTC. This sequence encodes CAGRTGQGEQFF.

There are a few counts of this clonotype. The chain uses TRBV12-3 or TRBV12-4 and TRBJ2-3, with D perhaps matching TRBD1 (5 bases). CDR3 length: 14 residues. Between the trimmed V and J ends, which lost 8 bases and 0 bases, there was a span of 12 bases. CDR3 amino acids: CASCEDMSTDTQYF. As DNA, the CDR3 is TGTGCCAGCTGCGAGGACATGAGCACAGATACGCAGTATTTT.

This chain uses TRBV21-1 with TRBJ1-1; TRBD1 reflects the table's D call only, with no check against the DNA. TRBV21-1 is a pseudogene. The CDR3 loop spans 17 amino acids. The chain's CDR3 is CASSSSPGQGSGTEAFF. For the CDR3, the DNA is TGTGCCAGCAGTTCCAGCCCGGGACAGGGTTCGGGCACTGAAGCTTTCTTT.

This clonotype showed up just a few times. J is TRBJ2-1 and V is TRBV27; 9 bases line up with TRBD2. This CDR3 has 12 residues. The junction had 3 bases not matched to a gene; V was cut back by 5 bases and J by 10 bases. CDR1 MNHEY and CDR2 SMNVEV come from the germline V gene (reference sequence). Here the CDR3 reads CASSQGLAEQFF. The CDR3 DNA sequence: TGTGCCAGCAGTCAGGGACTAGCAGAGCAGTTCTTC.

This clonotype showed up just a few times. The chain combines TRBV15 with TRBJ2-6; 7 bases agree with TRBD2. J was trimmed by 2 bases and V by 0 bases; bases with no gene match: 10. Germline CDR1 LNHNV, CDR2 YYDKDF (reference sequence). The CDR3 has 19 amino acids. CDR3: CATSRDWLAVDTGANVLTF. CDR3 DNA: TGTGCCACCAGCAGAGATTGGCTAGCGGTGGATACTGGGGCCAACGTCCTGACTTTC.

The V gene is TRBV7-2, the J gene TRBJ1-2; TRBD1 agrees at 8 bases. V lost 1 base and J lost 6; bases outside the gene matches: 7. This CDR3 region has 15 residues. Germline lookup yields CDR1 SGHTA and CDR2 FQGNSA. The CDR3 here is CASSLGFGQGDGYTF. The CDR3 DNA is TGTGCCAGCAGCTTAGGCTTCGGACAGGGTGATGGCTACACCTTC.

The V call is TRBV7-9, the J call TRBJ1-4, with 7 bases lining up with TRBD1. The trim removed 3 bases at V and 4 bases at J, leaving 11 bases unmatched. Germline-derived CDR1 and CDR2 are SEHNR and FQNEAQ (reference sequence). The CDR3 runs 17 residues. The CDR3 loop is CASSLYTGTAFNEKLFF. CDR3 nucleotide sequence: TGTGCCAGCAGCTTGTACACCGGGACAGCGTTTAATGAAAAACTGTTTTTT.

The rearrangement uses TRBV24-1 and TRBJ1-5; D uncertain. This CDR3 is 14 amino acids long. V was trimmed by 6 bases and J by 3 bases, leaving 11 bases between them. Germline V gene data show CDR1 as KGHDR and CDR2 as SFDVKD. The CDR3 nucleotides are TGTGCCACCAGTAGTGGACTTATCAATCAGCCCCAGCATTTT. Translation gives CATSSGLINQPQHF.

This clonotype showed up many times. The chain joins TRBV25-1 to TRBJ1-4, with unresolved D. Germline V gene data show CDR1 as MGHDK and CDR2 as SYGVNS. V shed 5 bases and J shed 1 base, with 11 bases lying between them. The CDR3 covers 15 residues. The CDR3 reads CASSQRTGTNEKLFF. The CDR3 DNA reads as TGTGCCAGCAGTCAAAGGACGGGAACTAATGAAAAACTGTTTTTT.

This clonotype was seen only a few times. V usage is TRBV5-5 and J usage is TRBJ2-3, with 8 bases lining up with TRBD1. The junction had 7 bases not matched to a gene; V was cut back by 0 bases and J by 7 bases. This CDR3 has 15 residues. CDR1 is SGHKS and CDR2 is YYEKEE in the germline V gene (reference sequence). CDR3 DNA: TGTGCCAGCAGCTTGGGCTTCGACAGGGGAAATACGCAGTATTTT. This codes for CASSLGFDRGNTQYF.

In this sample, this clonotype turned up a few times. The J gene is TRBJ1-1, the V gene TRBV20-1; perhaps TRBD1 as D (6 bases). Germline V CDR1 and CDR2: DFQATT, SNEGSKA (reference sequence). The CDR3 sequence is 11 residues long. Trimming left V 6 bases short and J 5 bases short, with 10 bases between. In nucleotides, the CDR3 is TGCAGTGCGGGCAGGGGTACTGAAGCTTTCTTT. It translates to CSAGRGTEAFF.

This clonotype has more than one count but fewer than ten. This chain uses TRBV5-1 with TRBJ1-1; D is ambiguous. The germline CDR1 and CDR2 sequences are SGHRS and YFSETQ. The V end was cut by 7 bases, the J end by 1 base, with 23 bases between. The CDR3 has 17 amino acids. This CDR3 reads CASSIVSPTASNTEAFF. The DNA for the CDR3 is TGCGCCAGCTCCATCGTCTCCCCTACGGCATCGAACACTGAAGCTTTCTTT.

This clonotype was observed a handful of times. The chain joins TRBV11-2 to TRBJ2-1, with unresolved D. The ends were cut back, 5 bases at V and 6 bases at J, with 8 bases in the middle. The CDR3 consists of 12 residues. The V gene's germline CDR1 is SGHAT and CDR2 FQNNGV. This CDR3 reads CASSIGPNEQFF. In nucleotides, the CDR3 is TGTGCCAGCAGCATAGGACCCAATGAGCAGTTCTTC.

This clonotype turned up a few times. The V and J genes are TRBV20-1 and TRBJ1-2; D is ambiguous. Deletions cut 6 bases from V and 6 bases from J, with 17 bases between. CDR1 DFQATT and CDR2 SNEGSKA come from the germline V gene (reference sequence). The CDR3 has 13 amino acids. The CDR3 is CSAGRRGANGYTF. The CDR3 DNA is TGCAGTGCCGGCAGACGCGGTGCGAATGGCTACACCTTC.

This clonotype was observed a handful of times. CDR3: CASSSNLAGEQYF. As DNA, the CDR3 is TGTGCCAGCAGCTCGAATCTAGCGGGGGAGCAGTACTTC. J is TRBJ2-7 and V is TRBV7-3, with 9 bases matching TRBD2. CDR1 SGHTA and CDR2 FQGTGA come from the germline V gene. J was trimmed by 7 bases and V by 4 bases; bases with no gene match: 5. The CDR3 has 13 residues. Looking up the rest from reference TRBV7-3 and TRBJ2-7 gives the full variable domain: GAGVSQTPSNKVTEKGKYVELRCDPISGHTALYWYRQSLGQGPEFLIYFQGTGAADDSGLPNDRFFAVRPEGSVSTLKIQRTERGDSAVYLCASSSNLAGEQYFGPGTRLTVT.

CDR3 bases: TGTGCCAGCAGATCTACTAGCGGGAGTACTCATGAGCAGTTCTTC. The encoded protein is CASRSTSGSTHEQFF. The J gene is TRBJ2-1, the V gene TRBV7-9, with 11 bases lining up with TRBD2. V was clipped by 6 bases and J by 8 bases; unmatched bases: 9. Germline V CDR1 and CDR2: SEHNR, FQNEAQ (reference sequence). This CDR3 contains 15 residues.